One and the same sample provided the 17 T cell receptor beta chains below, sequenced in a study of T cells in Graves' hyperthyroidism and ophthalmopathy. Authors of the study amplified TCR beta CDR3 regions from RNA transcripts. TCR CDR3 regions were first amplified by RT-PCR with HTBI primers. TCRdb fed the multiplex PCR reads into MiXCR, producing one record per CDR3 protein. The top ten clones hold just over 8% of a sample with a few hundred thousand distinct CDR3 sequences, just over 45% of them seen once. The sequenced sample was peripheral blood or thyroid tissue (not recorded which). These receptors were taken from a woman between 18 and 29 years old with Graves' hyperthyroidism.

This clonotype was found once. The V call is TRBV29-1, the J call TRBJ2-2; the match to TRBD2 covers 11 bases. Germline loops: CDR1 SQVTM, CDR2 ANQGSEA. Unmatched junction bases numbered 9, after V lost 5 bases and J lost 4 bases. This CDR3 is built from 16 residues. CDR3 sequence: CSVRGRLAGSTGELFF. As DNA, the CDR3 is TGCAGCGTTCGTGGCCGACTAGCGGGGTCCACCGGGGAGCTGTTTTTT.

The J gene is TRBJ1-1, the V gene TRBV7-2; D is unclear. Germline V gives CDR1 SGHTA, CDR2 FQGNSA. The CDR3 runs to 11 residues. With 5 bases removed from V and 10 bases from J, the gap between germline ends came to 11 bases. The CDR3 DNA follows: TGTGCCAGCAGCGCGAAGGGAACAGCTTTCTTT. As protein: CASSAKGTAFF.

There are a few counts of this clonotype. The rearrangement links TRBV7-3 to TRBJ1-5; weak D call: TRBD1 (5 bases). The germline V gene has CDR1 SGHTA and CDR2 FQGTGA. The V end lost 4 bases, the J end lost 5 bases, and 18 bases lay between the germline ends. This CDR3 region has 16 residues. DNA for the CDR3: TGTGCCAGCAGCTGCCGCGCCAGGGTGGGTCATCAGCCCCAGCATTTT. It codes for CASSCRARVGHQPQHF.

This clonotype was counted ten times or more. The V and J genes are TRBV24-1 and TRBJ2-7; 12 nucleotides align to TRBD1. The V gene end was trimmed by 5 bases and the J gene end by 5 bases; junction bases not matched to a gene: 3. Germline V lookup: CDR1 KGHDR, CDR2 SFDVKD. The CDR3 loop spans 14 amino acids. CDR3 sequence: CATSGGQGADEQYF. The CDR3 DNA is TGTGCCACCAGTGGGGGACAGGGGGCGGACGAGCAGTACTTC.

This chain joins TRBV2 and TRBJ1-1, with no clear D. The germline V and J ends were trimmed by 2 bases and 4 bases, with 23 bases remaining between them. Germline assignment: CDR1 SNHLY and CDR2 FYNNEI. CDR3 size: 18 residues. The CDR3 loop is CASSELRQRPNWGTEAFF. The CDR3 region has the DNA TGTGCCAGCAGTGAACTACGGCAACGCCCTAATTGGGGCACTGAAGCTTTCTTT. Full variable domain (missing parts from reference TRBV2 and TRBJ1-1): EPEVTQTPSHQVTQMGQEVILRCVPISNHLYFYWYRQILGQKVEFLVSFYNNEISEKSEIFDDQFSVERPDGSNFTLKIRSTKLEDSAMYFCASSELRQRPNWGTEAFFGQGTRLTVV.

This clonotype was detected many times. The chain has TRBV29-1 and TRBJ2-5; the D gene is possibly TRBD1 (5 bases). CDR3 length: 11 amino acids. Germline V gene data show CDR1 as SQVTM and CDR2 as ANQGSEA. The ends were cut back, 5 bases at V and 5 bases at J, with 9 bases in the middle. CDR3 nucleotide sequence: TGCAGCGTTCTCAGGGCGGAGACCCAGTACTTC. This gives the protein CSVLRAETQYF.

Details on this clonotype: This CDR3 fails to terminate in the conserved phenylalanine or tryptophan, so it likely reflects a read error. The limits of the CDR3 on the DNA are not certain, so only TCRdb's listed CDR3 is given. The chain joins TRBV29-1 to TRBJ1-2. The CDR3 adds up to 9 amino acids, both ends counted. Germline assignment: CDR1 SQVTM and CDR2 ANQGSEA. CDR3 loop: CSVRATTGG.

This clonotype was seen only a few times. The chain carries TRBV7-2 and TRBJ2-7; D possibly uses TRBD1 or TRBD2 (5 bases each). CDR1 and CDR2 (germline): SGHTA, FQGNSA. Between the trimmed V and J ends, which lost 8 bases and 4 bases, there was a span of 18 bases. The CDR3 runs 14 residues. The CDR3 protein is CASSTGTQTYEQYF. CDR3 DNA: TGTGCCAGCTCGACCGGGACCCAGACTTACGAGCAGTACTTC.

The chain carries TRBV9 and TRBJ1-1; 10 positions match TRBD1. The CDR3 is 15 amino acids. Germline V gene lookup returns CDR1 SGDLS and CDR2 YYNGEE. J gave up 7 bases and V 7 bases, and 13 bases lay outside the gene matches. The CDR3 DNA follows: TGTGCCAGCTCACCACCGGACAGGGGGGAAATTGAAGCTTTCTTT. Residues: CASSPPDRGEIEAFF.

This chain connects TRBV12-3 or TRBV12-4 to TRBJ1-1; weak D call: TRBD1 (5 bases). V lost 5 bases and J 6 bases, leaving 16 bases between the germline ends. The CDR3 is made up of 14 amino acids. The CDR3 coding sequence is TGTGCCAGCAGTGTAGACTGGGACCGGGCTGAAGCTTTCTTT. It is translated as CASSVDWDRAEAFF.

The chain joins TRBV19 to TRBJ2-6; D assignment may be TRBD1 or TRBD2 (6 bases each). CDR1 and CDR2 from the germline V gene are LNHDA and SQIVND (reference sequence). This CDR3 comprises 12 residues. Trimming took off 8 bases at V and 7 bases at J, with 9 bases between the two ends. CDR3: CASRGTANVLTF. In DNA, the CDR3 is TGTGCCAGTCGGGGGACAGCCAACGTCCTGACTTTC.

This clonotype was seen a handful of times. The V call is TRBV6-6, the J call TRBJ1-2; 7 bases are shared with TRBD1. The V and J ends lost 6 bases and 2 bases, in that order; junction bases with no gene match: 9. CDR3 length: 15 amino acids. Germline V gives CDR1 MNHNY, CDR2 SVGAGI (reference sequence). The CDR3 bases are TGTGCCAGCAGGGCGTATGCGGGACAGAACTATGGCTACACCTTC. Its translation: CASRAYAGQNYGYTF.

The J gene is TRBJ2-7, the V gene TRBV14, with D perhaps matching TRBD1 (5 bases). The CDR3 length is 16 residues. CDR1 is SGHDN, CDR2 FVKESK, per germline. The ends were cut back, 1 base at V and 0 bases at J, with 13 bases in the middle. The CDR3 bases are TGTGCCAGCAGCCAAGTAGGGGCAGTATCCTCCTACGAGCAGTACTTC. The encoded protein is CASSQVGAVSSYEQYF.

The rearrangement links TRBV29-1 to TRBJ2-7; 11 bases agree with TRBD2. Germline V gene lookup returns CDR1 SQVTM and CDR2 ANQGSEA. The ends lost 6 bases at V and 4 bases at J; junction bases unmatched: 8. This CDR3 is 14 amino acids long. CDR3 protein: CSVVRTSGHYEQYF. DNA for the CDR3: TGCAGCGTCGTGAGGACTAGCGGGCATTACGAGCAGTACTTC.

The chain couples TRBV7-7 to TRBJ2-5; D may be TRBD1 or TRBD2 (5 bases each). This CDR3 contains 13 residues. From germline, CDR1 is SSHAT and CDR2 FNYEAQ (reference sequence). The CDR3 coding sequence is TGTGCTAGCTCTCAGGGAGCGAAAGAGACCCAGTACTTC. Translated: CASSQGAKETQYF.

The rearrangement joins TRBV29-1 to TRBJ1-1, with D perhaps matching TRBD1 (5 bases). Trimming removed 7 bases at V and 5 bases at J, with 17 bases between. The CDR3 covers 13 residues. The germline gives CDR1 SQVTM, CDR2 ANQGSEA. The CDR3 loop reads CSAGKGEWTEAFF. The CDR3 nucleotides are TGCAGCGCGGGCAAAGGGGAATGGACTGAAGCTTTCTTT. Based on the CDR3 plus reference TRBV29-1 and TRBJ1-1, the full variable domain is SAVISQKPSRDICQRGTSLTIQCQVDSQVTMMFWYRQQPGQSLTLIATANQGSEATYESGFVIDKFPISRPNLTFSTLTVSNMSPEDSSIYLCSAGKGEWTEAFFGQGTRLTVV.

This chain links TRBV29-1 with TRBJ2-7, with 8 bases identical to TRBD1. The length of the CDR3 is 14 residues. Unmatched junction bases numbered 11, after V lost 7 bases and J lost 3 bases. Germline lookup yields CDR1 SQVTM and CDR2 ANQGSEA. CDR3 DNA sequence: TGCAGCGCAGCCGGGACAGGATCCTTCTACGAGCAGTACTTC. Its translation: CSAAGTGSFYEQYF.